The clone carrying this T cell receptor (beta chain) has only one observation. The germline gives CDR1 SGHRS, CDR2 YFSETQ. CDR3 length: 15 amino acids. The trim removed 4 bases at V and 3 bases at J, leaving 8 bases unmatched. This sample stems from a study of blood T cell repertoires in COVID-19. Overall study: Acute-phase and convalescent COVID-19 samples originated in the United States, Italy and Spain. T cells, B-cell-depleted T cells, or PBMCs supplied cDNA or gDNA.

Authors' processing steps: By means of reference gene primer amplification, nucleated cell counts were estimated. Sequenced by immunoSEQ multiplex PCR; TCRdb stores in-frame clones only, minus some. V and J calls and clone size come straight from that table; D and trimming were deduced from the DNA. Among a few hundred thousand clones, 84% were seen once, and the ten largest hold approximately 2.3%. The clonotype was recovered from a man in his forties or fifties who had recovered from COVID-19. The sample comprised peripheral blood. The gene calls are TRBV5-1 and TRBJ2-7; TRBD1 agrees at 9 bases. CDR3 in DNA: TGCGCCAGCAGCCAGGACAGGGGATCGAACTACGAGCAGTACTTC. Protein sequence: CASSQDRGSNYEQYF.